These 19 T cell receptor beta chains came from one sample sequenced in a study of long-term antiretroviral therapy in people with HIV. A v3.0 immunoSEQ assay was performed at survey level. The repertoire was sequenced with immunoSEQ multiplex PCR; TCRdb's copy has only in-frame clones and lacks some. The table includes approximately 36,000 clones, roughly 80% detected once. Specimen: unsorted PBMCs, collected 0.6 years after starting antiretroviral therapy. All receptors come from a man aged 18 to 30 with HIV.

The chain joins TRBV10-3 to TRBJ2-7; 8 nucleotides align to TRBD2. Germline trimming cut 2 bases from V and 4 bases from J; bases unmatched to any gene: 7. Germline CDR1 ENHRY, CDR2 SYGVKD. The length of the CDR3 is 15 residues. For the CDR3, the DNA is TGTGCCATCAGTGAGGATCTAGCGGGTCCTTACGAGCAGTACTTC. This sequence encodes CAISEDLAGPYEQYF.

The chain couples TRBV5-1 to TRBJ2-1, with D maybe TRBD2 (6 bases). CDR3 size: 13 residues. Germline V lookup: CDR1 SGHRS, CDR2 YFSETQ. V shed 3 bases and J shed 6 bases, with 10 bases lying between them. This CDR3 is CASSWDSLNEQFF. Here the CDR3 DNA reads TGCGCCAGCAGCTGGGACTCTCTCAATGAGCAGTTCTTC.

J is TRBJ2-7 and V is TRBV29-1; TRBD1 or TRBD2 may be the D gene (5 bases each). V was trimmed by 4 bases and J by 2 bases, leaving 12 bases between them. The CDR3 runs 13 residues. Looked up from germline, CDR1 is SQVTM and CDR2 is ANQGSEA. The CDR3 nucleotides are TGCAGCGTTGCCGGGACCGAAGCCTACGAGCAGTACTTC. Its translation is CSVAGTEAYEQYF.

The V and J genes are TRBV30 and TRBJ1-1, with D unclear. This CDR3 region has 11 residues. V lost 4 bases to trimming and J lost 5 bases, with 8 bases between them. Germline V CDR1 and CDR2: GTSNPN, SVGIG (reference sequence). CDR3 amino acids: CAWKSFTEAFF. CDR3 bases: TGTGCCTGGAAATCTTTTACTGAAGCTTTCTTT.

V usage is TRBV7-8 and J usage is TRBJ1-1, with 9 positions matching TRBD1. V dropped 2 bases and J dropped 6; count of bases not matched to a gene: 10. The CDR3 runs 16 residues. In germline, CDR1 is SGHVS, CDR2 FQNEAQ. CDR3 DNA: TGTGCCAGCAGCTTAATGCTCTCGGACAGGGGCCCTGAAGCTTTCTTT. Translating it yields CASSLMLSDRGPEAFF.

This clone is a singleton in its sample. This sequence joins TRBV28 and TRBJ1-1; TRBD1 is a possible D gene (5 bases). Per the germline V gene, CDR1 is MDHEN and CDR2 is SYDVKM. V shed 3 bases and J shed 1 base, with 18 bases lying between them. This CDR3 comprises 17 residues. The CDR3 loop reads CASSFEYFRGPNTEAFF. The CDR3 bases are TGTGCCAGCAGTTTTGAGTATTTTCGGGGACCGAACACTGAAGCTTTCTTT.

This chain uses TRBV6-1 with TRBJ2-7; no clear D gene. This CDR3 region has 12 residues. The germline gives CDR1 MNHNS, CDR2 SASEGT. V lost 1 base and J 3 bases, leaving 4 bases between the germline ends. DNA for the CDR3: TGTGCCAGCAGTGAAGTCGGCTACGAGCAGTACTTC. Translated, it gives CASSEVGYEQYF.

CDR3 loop: CASGMGGAGYEQYF. The CDR3 DNA reads as TGTGCCAGCGGAATGGGAGGGGCTGGCTACGAGCAGTACTTC. The chain employs TRBV6-6 and TRBJ2-7, with 7 bases that match TRBD2. Trimming took 8 bases from V and 3 from J; bases not matched to a gene: 10. CDR1 MNHNY and CDR2 SVGAGI come from the germline V gene (reference sequence). This CDR3 comprises 14 residues.

The chain combines TRBV5-1 with TRBJ2-1; 7 positions match TRBD1. The V gene's germline CDR1 is SGHRS and CDR2 YFSETQ. There are 15 residues in the CDR3. J was trimmed by 6 bases and V by 4 bases; bases with no gene match: 10. CDR3 sequence reads: CASSLGQATPNEQFF. DNA of the CDR3: TGCGCCAGCAGCCTAGGACAGGCGACGCCCAATGAGCAGTTCTTC.

This clone was detected only a few times. The chain joins TRBV19 to TRBJ1-5; no definite D call. Trimming took off 7 bases at V and 0 bases at J, with 7 bases between the two ends. The CDR3 is 13 amino acids. Germline V gene lookup returns CDR1 LNHDA and CDR2 SQIVND (reference sequence). CDR3 residues: CASTSNSNQPQHF. The CDR3 DNA reads as TGTGCCAGTACGAGCAATAGCAATCAGCCCCAGCATTTT.

The chain couples TRBV7-2 to TRBJ1-5; 7 bases map to TRBD1. The CDR3 contains 15 residues. V dropped 1 base and J dropped 4; count of bases not matched to a gene: 4. CDR1 and CDR2 (germline): SGHTA, FQGNSA. CDR3 bases: TGTGCCAGCAGCTTAGTTGGGGGACAGAATCAGCCCCAGCATTTT. As protein: CASSLVGGQNQPQHF.

V and J are TRBV13 and TRBJ2-1; tentatively, D is TRBD2 (6 bases). V gave up 6 bases and J gave up 8 bases, with 14 bases separating them. The CDR3 consists of 13 residues. Germline V gene data show CDR1 as PRHDT and CDR2 as FYEKMQ (reference sequence). The CDR3 region is CASRGDSGHEQFF. The DNA of the CDR3 is TGTGCCAGCAGGGGGGACTCGGGCCATGAGCAGTTCTTC.

V gene TRBV6-5 combines with J gene TRBJ2-7, with D tentatively TRBD1 or TRBD2 (5 bases each). The CDR3 covers 13 residues. V was pared by 0 bases and J by 4 bases, with 7 bases between. Germline CDR1 MNHEY, CDR2 SVGAGI. The CDR3 DNA reads TGTGCCAGCAGTTACTCGGGGGATTACGAGCAGTACTTC. Amino acid sequence: CASSYSGDYEQYF.

The chain joins TRBV5-1 to TRBJ2-2; D is uncertain. The CDR3 runs 16 residues. The V end was cut by 0 bases, the J end by 3 bases, with 12 bases between. Germline assignment: CDR1 SGHRS and CDR2 YFSETQ. Here the CDR3 DNA reads TGCGCCAGCAGCTTGGAATCCAGGAGACACACCGGGGAGCTGTTTTTT. Protein product: CASSLESRRHTGELFF.

J is TRBJ2-3 and V is TRBV2; TRBD2 matches 9 bases. The V gene end was trimmed by 6 bases and the J gene end by 5 bases; junction bases not matched to a gene: 12. Per the germline V gene, CDR1 is SNHLY and CDR2 is FYNNEI. CDR3 length: 16 residues. CDR3 nucleotides: TGTGCCAGCAGGGTCCTGGGCGGGAGGGTGGTAGATACGCAGTATTTT. Its protein product is CASRVLGGRVVDTQYF.

By frequency in the sample, this clone is medium-sized. This chain uses TRBV4-1 with TRBJ2-3, with 8 bases matching TRBD2. Germline V lookup: CDR1 MGHRA, CDR2 YSYEKL. The V segment lost 2 bases and the J segment 3 bases; nucleotides outside the gene matches: 4. The CDR3 spans 15 residues. The CDR3 reads CASSQFSGATDTQYF. The CDR3 DNA is TGCGCCAGCAGCCAATTTAGCGGGGCAACAGATACGCAGTATTTT.

The rearrangement links TRBV7-2 to TRBJ2-1; 8 bases align to TRBD2. V was clipped by 5 bases and J by 6 bases; unmatched bases: 15. CDR3 length: 17 amino acids. Germline CDR1 SGHTA, CDR2 FQGNSA. The chain's CDR3 is CASSREAGVSSRNEQFF. The CDR3 nucleotides read TGTGCCAGCAGCCGGGAAGCGGGAGTGTCCTCCCGCAATGAGCAGTTCTTC. The whole variable domain, filled in from reference TRBV7-2 and TRBJ2-1, reads GAGVSQSPSNKVTEKGKDVELRCDPISGHTALYWYRQSLGQGLEFLIYFQGNSAPDKSGLPSDRFSAERTGGSVSTLTIQRTQQEDSAVYLCASSREAGVSSRNEQFFGPGTRLTVL.

The chain uses TRBV25-1 and TRBJ2-2; no clear D. Germline V gives CDR1 MGHDK, CDR2 SYGVNS. The V and J ends lost 5 bases and 1 base respectively, with 8 bases between them. This CDR3 is built from 14 residues. The CDR3 is CASSKGGNTGELFF. DNA for the CDR3: TGTGCCAGCAGTAAGGGCGGGAACACCGGGGAGCTGTTTTTT.

The table lists this clone with a few counts. V is TRBV30 and J is TRBJ1-5, with TRBD1 as a possible D gene (6 bases). Germline V gene data show CDR1 as GTSNPN and CDR2 as SVGIG (reference sequence). V lost 5 bases and J 0 bases, leaving 11 bases between the germline ends. CDR3 length: 14 residues. In DNA, the CDR3 is TGTGCCTGGTCAGGGGCACATAGCAATCAGCCCCAGCATTTT. Amino acids: CAWSGAHSNQPQHF.